This T cell receptor (beta chain) was captured in a study of low-dose radiotherapy and immunotherapy resistance in tumors. Study-wide context: Cohort 2 patients were irradiated with 1 Gy every two weeks, reaching 13 Gy over 26 weeks. Oral administration of aspirin 300 mg daily occurred for four cycles, commencing at cycle 1 day 1. Cyclophosphamide went in intravenously at 200 mg/m2 every two weeks, one day before radiation and immunotherapy.

Sample time point: after trial treatment. Treatment given: LDRT plus nivolumab, ipilimumab, low-dose cyclophosphamide and aspirin (RACIN trial). First-strand cDNA relied on TRAV- and TRBV-specific primers spanning alpha and beta chains. TCR amplification involved 20 to 25 PCR cycles with a constant-region primer and V-primer adapter. Each CDR3 protein is one row after TCRdb ran MiXCR on the reads. Among around 80,000 distinct CDR3 sequences listed, around a sixth were seen once. In regard to this clonotype: Given a much more abundant clone one base away, this may be a read error.

The CDR3 consists of 13 residues. The V gene's germline CDR1 is SGHTA and CDR2 FQGTGA. This clonotype was obtained from a male donor with prostate cancer. The chain combines TRBV7-3 with TRBJ2-3; D uncertain. The sample in question was PBMCs, obtained after low-dose radiotherapy plus immunotherapy. The CDR3 loop is CTSSSTFTDTQYF. The CDR3 DNA follows: TGTACCAGCAGTTCGACCTTCACAGATACGCAGTATTTT.